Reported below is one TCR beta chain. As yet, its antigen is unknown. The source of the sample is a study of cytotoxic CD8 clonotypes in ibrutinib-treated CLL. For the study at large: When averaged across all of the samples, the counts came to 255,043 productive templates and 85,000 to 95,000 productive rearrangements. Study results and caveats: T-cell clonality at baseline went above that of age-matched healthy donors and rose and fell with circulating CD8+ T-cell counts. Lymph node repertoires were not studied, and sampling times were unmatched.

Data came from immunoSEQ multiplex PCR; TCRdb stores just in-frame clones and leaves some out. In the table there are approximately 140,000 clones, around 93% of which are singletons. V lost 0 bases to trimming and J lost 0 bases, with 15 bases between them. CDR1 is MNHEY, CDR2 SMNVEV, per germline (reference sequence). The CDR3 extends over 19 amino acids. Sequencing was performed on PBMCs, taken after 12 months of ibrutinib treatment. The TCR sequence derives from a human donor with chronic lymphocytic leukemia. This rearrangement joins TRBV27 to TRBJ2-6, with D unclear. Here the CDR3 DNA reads TGTGCCAGCAGTTTATCGTTTAGACAAGCTCGCTCTGGGGCCAACGTCCTGACTTTC. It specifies CASSLSFRQARSGANVLTF.